One sample yielded the 28 T cell receptor beta chains listed below, sequenced in a study of monozygotic twins with inflammatory bowel disease (dated by TCRdb to about 2019). Receptor libraries were prepared by 5' RACE. Sequencing was performed on an Illumina HiSeq 2500. The reads underwent TCRdb reprocessing, giving one record for each CDR3 protein sequence and no DNA. For this sample, the table gives fewer than 200,000 distinct CDR3 sequences. The ten largest clones capture roughly 2.3% of the sample. Source material: blood. The receptors were sampled from a human donor with ulcerative colitis or Crohn's disease, or a healthy co-twin of an affected twin (not recorded which).

V is TRBV20-1 and J is TRBJ2-1; with no DNA, the TCRdb D assignment of TRBD1 cannot be verified. Germline-derived CDR1 and CDR2 are DFQATT and SNEGSKA (reference sequence). The CDR3 has 14 amino acids. The CDR3 loop is CSAPPRGSYNEQFF.

This chain uses TRBV15 with TRBJ2-7; TCRdb's D gene call, TRBD1, goes unchecked for lack of DNA. Germline V CDR1 and CDR2: LNHNV, YYDKDF (reference sequence). This CDR3 comprises 15 residues. CDR3 sequence: CATSRDLRQGYEQYF.

The rearrangement links TRBV5-5 to TRBJ1-3. This CDR3 is 14 amino acids long. CDR1 and CDR2 (germline): SGHKS, YYEKEE (reference sequence). The CDR3 sequence is CASSPPISGNTIYF.

The J gene is TRBJ1-1, the V gene TRBV2; no DNA is available, so the TRBD1 call from TCRdb remains unchecked. Germline V CDR1 and CDR2: SNHLY, FYNNEI. The CDR3 sequence is 13 residues long. The CDR3 protein is CASRVQGNTEAFF.

The J gene is TRBJ2-3, the V gene TRBV11-3. Per the germline V gene, CDR1 is SGHNT and CDR2 is YENEEA. There are 14 residues in the CDR3. The CDR3 loop reads CASSPRTTSDTQYF.

The chain has TRBV28 and TRBJ1-4; the TCRdb D gene call, TRBD1, has no DNA to confirm it. CDR3 length equals 18 residues. The germline gives CDR1 MDHEN, CDR2 SYDVKM. The CDR3 region is CASSPHLTGGMTNEKLFF.

The CDR3 reads CATSDPPGGSQFF. The chain recombines TRBV24-1 with TRBJ2-1; as DNA is missing, the TRBD1 call by TCRdb cannot be tested. CDR3 length: 13 amino acids. Germline-derived CDR1 and CDR2 are KGHDR and SFDVKD.

The chain carries TRBV4-1 and TRBJ2-7. CDR3 length: 12 residues. The germline V gene has CDR1 MGHRA and CDR2 YSYEKL. This CDR3 is CASSQDSYEQYF.

The chain recombines TRBV7-6 with TRBJ2-7; the D call of TRBD2 rests on TCRdb alone, since no DNA is present to check it. Per germline, CDR1 SGHVS and CDR2 FNYEAQ. CDR3 length equals 13 residues. The CDR3 loop reads CASSLGGASDQYF. The whole variable domain, filled in from reference TRBV7-6 and TRBJ2-7, reads GAGVSQSPRYKVTKRGQDVALRCDPISGHVSLYWYRQALGQGPEFLTYFNYEAQQDKSGLPNDRFSAERPEGSISTLTIQRTEQRDSAMYRCASSLGGASDQYFGPGTRLTVT.

The chain recombines TRBV29-1 with TRBJ2-1; TCRdb outputs TRBD2, but without DNA this stays unchecked. This CDR3 spans 13 amino acids. Germline V gene sequence: CDR1 SQVTM, CDR2 ANQGSEA. This CDR3 is CSVVVRGPHEQFF.

V usage is TRBV4-3 and J usage is TRBJ2-2. This CDR3 has 16 amino acids. Germline CDR1 and CDR2: LGHNA and YSLEER. This CDR3 is CASSQAYQLVTGELFF.

The gene calls are TRBV6-5 and TRBJ1-2; TCRdb designates TRBD1, a call that cannot be tested without DNA. The length of the CDR3 is 14 residues. The V gene's germline CDR1 is MNHEY and CDR2 SVGAGI. The chain's CDR3 is CASSYPGGFYGYTF.

This chain uses TRBV7-8 with TRBJ2-3; the TRBD2 assignment by TCRdb is unverifiable without DNA. This CDR3 has 17 amino acids. In germline, CDR1 is SGHVS, CDR2 FQNEAQ. The CDR3 protein is CASSPAGGFGHTDTQYF.

V and J are TRBV4-2 and TRBJ1-3. This CDR3 has 16 amino acids. Looked up from germline, CDR1 is LGHNA and CDR2 is YNFKEQ. The CDR3 here is CASSQAAGLRGNTIYF.

The V call is TRBV7-3, the J call TRBJ2-1; TCRdb's D gene call, TRBD2, goes unchecked for lack of DNA. In germline, CDR1 is SGHTA, CDR2 FQGTGA. The CDR3 is 15 amino acids. CDR3 loop: CASSHSGASGNEQFF.

The rearrangement links TRBV5-1 to TRBJ2-1. Germline-derived CDR1 and CDR2 are SGHRS and YFSETQ. The CDR3 sequence is 13 residues long. CDR3 in amino acids: CASSRGNMNEQFF.

J is TRBJ1-4 and V is TRBV20-1. The CDR3 runs 13 residues. Germline CDR1 DFQATT, CDR2 SNEGSKA (reference sequence). The CDR3 sequence is CSADRLINEKLFF.

The CDR3 here is CASSLGPPAGPKETQYF. The chain recombines TRBV12-3 or TRBV12-4 with TRBJ2-5; TCRdb indicates TRBD2, and absent DNA this call remains unverified. CDR3 length: 17 residues.

The chain joins TRBV3-1 to TRBJ2-1. CDR3 length: 15 residues. The germline CDR1 and CDR2 sequences are LGHDT and YNNKEL (reference sequence). This CDR3 reads CASSQVLTPLDEQFF.

The chain couples TRBV6-4 to TRBJ2-1; the D call from TCRdb, TRBD1, cannot be confirmed without DNA. CDR3 length equals 16 residues. Germline assignment: CDR1 MRHNA and CDR2 SNTAGT. This CDR3 is CASSDEGGVPYNEQFF.

The chain joins TRBV12-3 or TRBV12-4 to TRBJ1-5; with no DNA, the TCRdb D assignment of TRBD1 cannot be verified. The CDR3 is 15 residues long. The CDR3 loop is CASSSRQGLNQPQHF.

The genes are TRBV6-7 and TRBJ2-2. TRBV6-7 is an ORF, with its function uncertain. This CDR3 region has 23 residues. The CDR3 here is CASSYAIFLFDRTVSAITGELFF.

This chain uses TRBV30 with TRBJ1-1; the D gene TCRdb calls, TRBD1, cannot be checked with no DNA. The germline V gene encodes CDR1 GTSNPN and CDR2 SVGIG (reference sequence). This CDR3 has 18 amino acids. This CDR3 is CAWSIVQGDLGSNTEAFF.

The J gene is TRBJ2-7, the V gene TRBV20-1; TCRdb calls TRBD2, which cannot be checked without DNA. The germline V gene encodes CDR1 DFQATT and CDR2 SNEGSKA (reference sequence). The CDR3 length is 13 residues. The chain's CDR3 is CSSLVSGTYEQYF.

V and J are TRBV18 and TRBJ2-6. CDR3 length: 14 residues. Germline loops: CDR1 KGHSH, CDR2 LQKENI. CDR3 in amino acids: CASSPNSGANVLTF. Supplemented by reference TRBV18 and TRBJ2-6, the full variable domain reads NAGVMQNPRHLVRRRGQEARLRCSPMKGHSHVYWYRQLPEEGLKFMVYLQKENIIDESGMPKERFSAEFPKEGPSILRIQQVVRGDSAAYFCASSPNSGANVLTFGAGSRLTVL.

V usage is TRBV2 and J usage is TRBJ2-1. The germline CDR1 and CDR2 sequences are SNHLY and FYNNEI. This CDR3 spans 12 amino acids. CDR3 in amino acids: CASKEYYNEQFF.

V gene TRBV11-2 combines with J gene TRBJ2-2; the TRBD2 assignment by TCRdb is unverifiable without DNA. The CDR3 extends over 18 amino acids. The germline V gene encodes CDR1 SGHAT and CDR2 FQNNGV. Here the CDR3 reads CASSPSGGRALNTGELFF.

The rearrangement uses TRBV29-1 and TRBJ2-5; TCRdb's D call, TRBD1, is unchecked because there is no DNA. This CDR3 spans 14 amino acids. Germline CDR1 SQVTM, CDR2 ANQGSEA. The CDR3 spells CSVEDGGRGETQYF.